A single TCR beta chain is shown here with its context. Its antigen is undetermined. The sample originates from a study of T cell responses to AZD1222 COVID-19 vaccine. Overall study: Pooling was applied to second doses at about 4 or about 12 weeks.

The CDR3 has 13 residues. V gave up 10 bases and J gave up 8 bases, with 20 bases separating them. Germline CDR1 is SNHLY and CDR2 is FYNNEI. Clones were read by immunoSEQ multiplex PCR, and TCRdb kept only the in-frame ones, dropping some. The repertoire holds over 150,000 clones, with about 92% as singletons. Findings of the study overall: Reports indicate that nearly half of spike-specific TCRs are directed at unmutated variant regions.

This receptor was taken from an adult in good health. The sample was peripheral blood, taken on day 0 of AZD1222 vaccination. This chain uses TRBV2 with TRBJ1-1; the D gene is possibly TRBD1 (5 bases). The CDR3 spells CATKSSDRGEAFF. CDR3 coding DNA: TGTGCCACCAAGTCCTCGGATAGGGGCGAAGCTTTCTTT.